The T cell receptor beta chain under discussion was sequenced for a study of blood T cell repertoires in COVID-19. The CDR3 is 13 residues long. V was pared by 1 base and J by 2 bases, with 3 bases between. The germline gives CDR1 MNHEY, CDR2 SVGEGT. The table came from immunoSEQ multiplex PCR; TCRdb's copy has only in-frame clones and leaves some out. The sample includes approximately 490,000 clones, around nine tenths of them seen just once. This chain uses TRBV6-2 or TRBV6-3 with TRBJ1-5; D is undetermined. The source of this sequence is a woman aged 55-69 years who had recovered from COVID-19. The material sequenced was PBMCs or T cells enriched from blood (not recorded which). CDR3 sequence (DNA): TGTGCCAGCAGTTACTTAGGCAATCAGCCCCAGCATTTT. Amino acid sequence: CASSYLGNQPQHF.